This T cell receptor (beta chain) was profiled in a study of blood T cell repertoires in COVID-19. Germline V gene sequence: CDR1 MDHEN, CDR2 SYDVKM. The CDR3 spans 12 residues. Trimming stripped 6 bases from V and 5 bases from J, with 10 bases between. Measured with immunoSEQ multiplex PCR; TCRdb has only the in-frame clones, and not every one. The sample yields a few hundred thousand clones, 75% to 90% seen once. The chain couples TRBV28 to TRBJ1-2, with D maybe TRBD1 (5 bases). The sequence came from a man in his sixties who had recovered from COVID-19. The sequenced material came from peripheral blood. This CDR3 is CASSLKGYGYTF. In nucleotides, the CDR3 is TGTGCCAGCAGCCTAAAGGGGTATGGCTACACCTTC.